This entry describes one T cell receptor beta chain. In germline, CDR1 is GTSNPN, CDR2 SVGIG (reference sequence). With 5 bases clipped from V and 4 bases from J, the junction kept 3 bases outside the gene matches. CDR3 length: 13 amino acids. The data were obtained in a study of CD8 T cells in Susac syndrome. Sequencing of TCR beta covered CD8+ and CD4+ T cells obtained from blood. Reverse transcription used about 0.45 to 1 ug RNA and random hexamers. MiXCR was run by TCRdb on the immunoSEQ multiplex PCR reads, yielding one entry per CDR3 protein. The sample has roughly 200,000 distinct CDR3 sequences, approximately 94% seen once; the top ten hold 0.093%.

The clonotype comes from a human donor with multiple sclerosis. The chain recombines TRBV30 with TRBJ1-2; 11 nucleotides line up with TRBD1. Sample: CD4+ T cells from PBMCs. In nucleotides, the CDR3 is TGTGCCTGGTGGACAGGGGGCGGCTATGGCTACACCTTC. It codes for CAWWTGGGYGYTF.